This TCR beta chain was sequenced in a study of blood T cell repertoires in COVID-19. Study context: COVID-19 samples, acute and convalescent, were from the United States, Italy and Spain.

This study enrolled people aged 18 to 89 from about two dozen US geographic areas. Participants were placed into cohorts based on the clinical history they reported. CDR3 size: 16 residues. As handled by the study authors: Scientists estimated how many nucleated cells there were by amplifying reference gene primers. Libraries were prepared by immunoSEQ multiplex PCR; TCRdb keeps only in-frame clonotypes and omits some of them. The V and J calls and clone size come from that table; D and trimming were worked out from the DNA. The data contain a few hundred thousand clones, around 89% of them singletons.

The sequenced sample consisted of PBMCs or T cells enriched from blood (not recorded which). The chain has TRBV21-1 and TRBJ1-1; the listed D gene, TRBD1, was not tested against the DNA. TRBV21-1 is a pseudogene segment. This sequence originates from a woman aged 18-35 years with acute COVID-19. The CDR3 here is CASSKAGREDYTEAFF. The DNA for the CDR3 is TGTGCCAGCAGCAAAGCGGGCAGGGAAGATTACACTGAAGCTTTCTTT.